Following are 21 T cell receptor beta chains from one sample sequenced in a study of human T cells and chemical hapten exposure. TCRdb processed the RACE reads anew with MiXCR; each CDR3 protein has one entry. Counted here are about 55,000 distinct CDR3 sequences, 8.5% to 10% occurring once; the ten biggest clones make up approximately 9.5%. Indicated time point: pre-sensitization, week 0. Treatment given: therapeutic diphenylcyclopropenone sensitization with weekly scalp DPC. Unfractionated whole blood yielded the extracted total RNA. This specimen was whole blood, taken in connection with sensitization to the hapten diphenylcyclopropenone (DPC). The receptor set was obtained from a woman aged 30 to 39 with alopecia areata. Some clones in this sample may be carry-over from other donors' samples.

In its sample, this clonotype was seen a few times. CDR3 region: CASSQGTVTEAFF. CDR3 bases: TGTGCCAGCAGCCAAGGGACAGTTACTGAAGCTTTCTTT. The chain joins TRBV3-1 to TRBJ1-1, with D possibly TRBD1 on 6 matching bases. The CDR3 length is 13 residues. V lost 1 base and J 5 bases, leaving 8 bases between the germline ends. The germline V gene has CDR1 LGHDT and CDR2 YNNKEL (reference sequence).

There are a few counts of this clonotype. The V call is TRBV6-2 or TRBV6-3, the J call TRBJ1-5; TRBD1 is a possible D gene (6 bases). CDR1 is MNHEY, CDR2 SVGEGT, per germline. The length of the CDR3 is 13 residues. The V end was cut by 2 bases, the J end by 7 bases, with 9 bases between. The CDR3: CASSYGQRQPQHF. The CDR3 bases are TGTGCCAGCAGTTACGGACAGAGGCAGCCCCAGCATTTT.

In this sample, this clonotype turned up many times. The genes are TRBV20-1 and TRBJ1-6, with D unclear. Germline CDR1 and CDR2: DFQATT and SNEGSKA (reference sequence). This CDR3 spans 8 amino acids. The V gene lost 6 bases and the J gene lost 10 bases, with 1 base spanning the gap. CDR3 protein: CSASPLHF. Here the CDR3 DNA reads TGCAGTGCCTCACCCCTCCACTTT.

The rearrangement joins TRBV6-6 to TRBJ1-5, with 7 bases that match TRBD1. The CDR3 extends over 15 amino acids. The ends lost 6 bases at V and 2 bases at J; junction bases unmatched: 7. The germline V gene encodes CDR1 MNHNY and CDR2 SVGAGI (reference sequence). CDR3 region: CASSQQGQGNQPQHF. The CDR3 region has the DNA TGTGCCAGCAGCCAACAGGGGCAAGGCAATCAGCCCCAGCATTTT.

The CDR3 is CSAREGGWDEQYF. DNA of the CDR3: TGCAGTGCTAGAGAAGGTGGATGGGACGAGCAGTACTTC. The rearrangement uses TRBV20-1 and TRBJ2-7, with D unclear. Germline assignment: CDR1 DFQATT and CDR2 SNEGSKA (reference sequence). V gave up 0 bases and J gave up 5 bases, with 11 bases separating them. This CDR3 region has 13 residues.

This clonotype has ten or more counts. The gene calls are TRBV4-3 and TRBJ1-3; a possible D gene is TRBD1 (6 bases). V lost 0 bases, J lost 4 bases, and 13 bases lay in between. The CDR3 runs 16 residues. CDR1 and CDR2 from the germline V gene are LGHNA and YSLEER. CDR3 amino acids: CASSQEPPGQGNTIYF. In nucleotides, the CDR3 is TGCGCCAGCAGCCAAGAACCCCCCGGACAGGGAAACACCATATATTTT.

This clonotype was picked up many times. V gene TRBV6-2 or TRBV6-3 combines with J gene TRBJ2-1; D possibly matches TRBD1 or TRBD2 (5 bases each). Germline CDR1 MNHEY, CDR2 SVGEGT. CDR3 length equals 15 residues. Trimming left V 3 bases short and J 5 bases short, with 14 bases between. As DNA, the CDR3 is TGTGCCAGCAGTTATGGGGCTAGCCGAAACAATGAGCAGTTCTTC. Translating it yields CASSYGASRNNEQFF.

The rearrangement uses TRBV19 and TRBJ1-1, with 7 bases lining up with TRBD1. Germline V lookup: CDR1 LNHDA, CDR2 SQIVND (reference sequence). The length of the CDR3 is 14 residues. Losses at the gene ends were 6 bases for V and 1 base for J; bases not matched to a gene: 5. The CDR3 is CASSFGTANTEAFF. CDR3 in DNA: TGTGCCAGTAGCTTCGGGACAGCGAACACTGAAGCTTTCTTT.

The CDR3 protein is CASSLNPANTGELFF. The CDR3 DNA follows: TGTGCCAGCAGCTTAAATCCCGCGAACACCGGGGAGCTGTTTTTT. The chain carries TRBV7-6 and TRBJ2-2; D uncertain. Germline loops: CDR1 SGHVS, CDR2 FNYEAQ. CDR3 length: 15 residues. Trimming stripped 2 bases from V and 0 bases from J, with 7 bases between.

The chain links TRBV12-3 or TRBV12-4 to TRBJ1-1, with 8 bases aligning to TRBD1. The CDR3 totals 16 residues. The V gene end was trimmed by 6 bases and the J gene end by 5 bases; junction bases not matched to a gene: 14. The CDR3 DNA reads as TGTGCCAGCAGCCCAGGGAGTAGACAGGGGAGGACTGAAGCTTTCTTT. As protein: CASSPGSRQGRTEAFF.

The gene calls are TRBV6-6 and TRBJ2-5; no clear D. The CDR3 sequence is 12 residues long. Germline lookup yields CDR1 MNHNY and CDR2 SVGAGI (reference sequence). Trimming cost V 2 bases and J 2 bases, with 3 bases left between them. The CDR3 DNA is TGTGCCAGCAGTTACGGTCAAGAGACCCAGTACTTC. Encoded protein: CASSYGQETQYF.

The sample holds many counts of this clonotype. This sequence joins TRBV6-6 and TRBJ2-5; TRBD1 agrees at 9 bases. V was clipped by 2 bases and J by 3 bases; unmatched bases: 4. The CDR3 totals 15 residues. Per the germline V gene, CDR1 is MNHNY and CDR2 is SVGAGI (reference sequence). The CDR3: CASSYPGQGKETQYF. The CDR3 DNA sequence: TGTGCCAGCAGTTACCCAGGACAGGGGAAAGAGACCCAGTACTTC.

This clonotype was counted only a few times. The chain is built from TRBV6-5 and TRBJ1-1; the D is unclear. This CDR3 region has 11 residues. V lost 7 bases and J 4 bases, leaving 7 bases between the germline ends. Germline assignment: CDR1 MNHEY and CDR2 SVGAGI. The CDR3 sequence is CASTRGTEAFF. The CDR3 region has the DNA TGTGCCAGCACGAGAGGCACTGAAGCTTTCTTT.

V gene TRBV10-3 combines with J gene TRBJ1-3; D remains unclear. This CDR3 has 13 residues. V lost 0 bases and J 4 bases, leaving 4 bases between the germline ends. The germline V gene encodes CDR1 ENHRY and CDR2 SYGVKD. The DNA for the CDR3 is TGTGCCATCAGTGAGTCCGGAGGAAACACCATATATTTT. Amino acids: CAISESGGNTIYF.

This clonotype showed up just a few times. The chain uses TRBV28 and TRBJ2-1; TRBD2 might be the D (6 bases). CDR1 and CDR2 (germline): MDHEN, SYDVKM. The CDR3 spans 16 residues. V gave up 6 bases and J gave up 9 bases, with 24 bases separating them. The CDR3 spells CASSRGGAGSRAEQFF. DNA for the CDR3: TGTGCCAGCAGCCGCGGCGGGGCAGGGTCGAGGGCTGAGCAGTTCTTC.

The chain is built from TRBV6-6 and TRBJ2-1; TRBD2 matches 11 bases. V gave up 0 bases and J gave up 8 bases; unmatched junction bases: 6. CDR3 length equals 16 residues. Germline loops: CDR1 MNHNY, CDR2 SVGAGI (reference sequence). DNA of the CDR3: TGTGCCAGCAGTTACTCTAGCGGGGGGGCGGCCTATGAGCAGTTCTTC. Protein sequence: CASSYSSGGAAYEQFF.

This clonotype was observed a few times. This chain links TRBV7-9 with TRBJ1-1, with D unclear. Trimming pared 2 bases from V and 3 bases from J, leaving 10 bases between. Germline loops: CDR1 SEHNR, CDR2 FQNEAQ (reference sequence). The CDR3 is 14 residues long. The CDR3 DNA reads TGTGCCAGCAGCTTACAAGGGCCGGACACTGAAGCTTTCTTT. Translated: CASSLQGPDTEAFF.

This clonotype was recorded at least ten times. The rearrangement links TRBV28 to TRBJ1-3, with D uncertain. The CDR3 totals 16 residues. V was shortened by 6 bases and J by 0 bases, with 15 bases between the two germline ends. CDR1 and CDR2 (germline): MDHEN, SYDVKM. CDR3 region: CASRRRTGSSGNTIYF. The DNA of the CDR3 is TGTGCCAGCAGGCGCCGTACTGGGAGCTCTGGAAACACCATATATTTT.

This clonotype appeared a few times. The chain joins TRBV27 to TRBJ2-5; 7 nucleotides line up with TRBD1. The CDR3 totals 14 residues. Germline V CDR1 and CDR2: MNHEY, SMNVEV (reference sequence). The V gene end was trimmed by 5 bases and the J gene end by 5 bases; junction bases not matched to a gene: 8. The CDR3: CASSLRDSGETQYF. In DNA, the CDR3 is TGTGCCAGCAGTCTCCGGGACAGCGGCGAGACCCAGTACTTC.

This clonotype occurred many times. The CDR3 spells CASSGGLNSPLHF. CDR3 DNA sequence: TGTGCCAGCAGCGGAGGCCTTAATTCACCCCTCCACTTT. This chain connects TRBV6-2 or TRBV6-3 to TRBJ1-6; the D is unclear. Germline V lookup: CDR1 MNHEY, CDR2 SVGEGT. Deletions cut 6 bases from V and 6 bases from J, with 9 bases between. This CDR3 is built from 13 residues.

Comment on this clonotype: One junction end disagrees with the germline gene, perhaps due to a read error. This chain joins TRBV27 and TRBJ1-3; D unclear. Looked up from germline, CDR1 is MNHEY and CDR2 is SMNVEV (reference sequence). This CDR3 has 15 residues. Written as DNA, the CDR3 is TGTGCCACCAGTTCGGGTTCGAGCTCTGGAAACACCATATATTTT. It yields the protein CATSSGSSSGNTIYF.